These 23 T cell receptor beta chains were all obtained from the same sample, sequenced in a study of OX40 agonist ivuxolimab in advanced cancers. The table came from immunoSEQ multiplex PCR; TCRdb's copy has only in-frame clones and leaves some out. The sample holds about 40,000 clones, 88% seen once. The starting material was CD4+ or CD8+ T cells sorted from blood, obtained in a trial of the OX40 agonist ivuxolimab. These TCRs come from an adult with an advanced solid tumor such as melanoma, head and neck, liver or kidney cancer.

The chain joins TRBV6-6 to TRBJ2-1, with 8 positions matching TRBD2. Germline V gives CDR1 MNHNY, CDR2 SVGAGI (reference sequence). The junction had 8 bases not matched to a gene; V was cut back by 8 bases and J by 8 bases. This CDR3 comprises 13 residues. CDR3 DNA sequence: TGTGCCAGCCGGGAGGGGAGGGTTTATGAGCAGTTCTTC. Residues: CASREGRVYEQFF.

The rearrangement uses TRBV29-1 and TRBJ1-2; no definite D call. Per germline, CDR1 SQVTM and CDR2 ANQGSEA. The CDR3 is 11 residues long. V dropped 2 bases and J dropped 7 bases, with 8 bases sitting between them. The CDR3 sequence is CSVESSGGYTF. As DNA, the CDR3 is TGCAGCGTTGAAAGCTCAGGTGGCTACACCTTC. Combining the CDR3 with reference TRBV29-1 and TRBJ1-2 gives the whole variable domain SAVISQKPSRDICQRGTSLTIQCQVDSQVTMMFWYRQQPGQSLTLIATANQGSEATYESGFVIDKFPISRPNLTFSTLTVSNMSPEDSSIYLCSVESSGGYTFGSGTRLTVV.

The CDR3: CASSPGTGGNEQYF. CDR3 nucleotide sequence: TGTGCCAGCAGCCCCGGGACAGGGGGCAACGAGCAGTACTTC. The chain links TRBV6-5 to TRBJ2-7, with 12 bases lining up with TRBD1. The V segment lost 6 bases and the J segment 5 bases; nucleotides outside the gene matches: 5. Germline CDR1 is MNHEY and CDR2 is SVGAGI. The length of the CDR3 is 14 residues.

V and J are TRBV11-2 and TRBJ2-7; TRBD1 matches 7 bases. V lost 5 bases to trimming and J lost 2 bases; unmatched junction nucleotides: 6. The V gene's germline CDR1 is SGHAT and CDR2 FQNNGV. The CDR3 sequence is 14 residues long. The CDR3 DNA reads as TGTGCCAGCAGCGAAGCCGGGACAGCCTACGAGCAGTACTTC. Amino acid sequence: CASSEAGTAYEQYF. The full variable domain, completed using reference TRBV11-2 and TRBJ2-7, is EAGVAQSPRYKIIEKRQSVAFWCNPISGHATLYWYQQILGQGPKLLIQFQNNGVVDDSQLPKDRFSAERLKGVDSTLKIQPAKLEDSAVYLCASSEAGTAYEQYFGPGTRLTVT.

CDR3 in amino acids: CASSLGPGALTDTQYF. The CDR3 DNA is TGTGCCAGCAGTTTAGGGCCAGGGGCGTTGACAGATACGCAGTATTTT. The chain uses TRBV27 and TRBJ2-3; maybe TRBD1 (6 bases). The CDR3 sequence is 16 residues long. V lost 2 bases and J lost 3, with 15 bases in between. From germline, CDR1 is MNHEY and CDR2 SMNVEV (reference sequence).

The chain has TRBV6-1 and TRBJ1-5; D is unresolved. The CDR3 covers 13 residues. Germline CDR1 reads MNHNS; CDR2 reads SASEGT. V was trimmed by 7 bases and J by 6 bases, leaving 13 bases between them. CDR3 DNA: TGTGCCAGCACGCCCGGCTTAGGTCAGCCCCAGCATTTT. Amino acid sequence: CASTPGLGQPQHF.

This rearrangement joins TRBV19 to TRBJ2-5; either TRBD1 or TRBD2 may supply D (6 bases each). The J call is uncertain, as TRBJ2-7 better fits the DNA end. CDR3 length: 16 amino acids. Germline V gene lookup returns CDR1 LNHDA and CDR2 SQIVND (reference sequence). CDR3 in amino acids: CASSWGPLAIPYEQYF. CDR3 coding DNA: TGTGCCAGTAGTTGGGGGCCTCTAGCGATCCCCTACGAGCAGTACTTC.

This chain joins TRBV5-4 and TRBJ1-1; the D is unclear. The V end lost 0 bases, the J end lost 1 base, and 16 bases lay between the germline ends. The CDR3 is 17 amino acids. Per the germline V gene, CDR1 is SGHNT and CDR2 is YYREEE (reference sequence). The chain's CDR3 is CASSLDWVPVANTEAFF. CDR3 DNA sequence: TGTGCCAGCAGCTTGGATTGGGTCCCCGTCGCGAACACTGAAGCTTTCTTT.

The V gene is TRBV7-8, the J gene TRBJ1-1; D is uncertain. Germline CDR1 SGHVS, CDR2 FQNEAQ. The V end was cut by 6 bases, the J end by 0 bases, with 8 bases between. The CDR3 has 13 residues. This CDR3 reads CASSAELNTEAFF. CDR3 DNA sequence: TGTGCCAGCAGTGCAGAACTGAACACTGAAGCTTTCTTT. Based on the CDR3 plus reference TRBV7-8 and TRBJ1-1, the full variable domain is GAGVSQSPRYKVAKRGQDVALRCDPISGHVSLFWYQQALGQGPEFLTYFQNEAQLDKSGLPSDRFFAERPEGSVSTLKIQRTQQEDSAVYLCASSAELNTEAFFGQGTRLTVV.

The chain uses TRBV27 and TRBJ1-1, with no clear D. Trimming removed 2 bases at V and 8 bases at J, with 18 bases between. CDR3 length: 15 residues. Germline values: CDR1 MNHEY, CDR2 SMNVEV (reference sequence). The CDR3 coding sequence is TGTGCCAGCAGTTTAAGCCCCACGGGTTACGACGAAGCTTTCTTT. Protein product: CASSLSPTGYDEAFF.

The chain recombines TRBV7-2 with TRBJ2-7, with D possibly being TRBD2 (7 bases). CDR3 length equals 17 residues. Deletions cut 5 bases from V and 7 bases from J, with 27 bases between. Germline CDR1 SGHTA, CDR2 FQGNSA. Here the CDR3 reads CASSPSAGEGPRGEQYF. The CDR3, as DNA: TGTGCCAGCAGCCCTAGTGCAGGGGAGGGCCCTCGTGGGGAGCAGTACTTC.

This clone was picked up a small number of times. The genes are TRBV30 and TRBJ2-7, with D unresolved. From germline, CDR1 is GTSNPN and CDR2 SVGIG (reference sequence). The length of the CDR3 is 13 residues. Trimming removed 0 bases at V and 3 bases at J, with 9 bases between. The CDR3 nucleotides read TGTGCCTGGAGTGTACTACGAAGCTACGAGCAGTACTTC. Translation: CAWSVLRSYEQYF.

The rearrangement links TRBV28 to TRBJ1-2, with D possibly matching TRBD1 (6 bases). This CDR3 is built from 17 residues. The germline V and J ends were trimmed by 3 bases and 6 bases, with 23 bases remaining between them. Germline CDR1 is MDHEN and CDR2 is SYDVKM. The CDR3 region has the DNA TGTGCCAGCAGTTTCGCAAGGTCAGGGGCCAGGGAGAATGGCTACACCTTC. It translates to CASSFARSGARENGYTF.

This chain uses TRBV4-2 with TRBJ2-2; TRBD1 matches 9 bases. Per the germline V gene, CDR1 is LGHNA and CDR2 is YNFKEQ. The CDR3 runs 17 residues. Trimming took 0 bases from V and 4 from J; bases not matched to a gene: 6. This CDR3 is CASSQDRQGVGTGELFF. CDR3 in DNA: TGTGCCAGCAGCCAAGACCGACAGGGGGTGGGCACCGGGGAGCTGTTTTTT.

The V call is TRBV2, the J call TRBJ2-7; the match to TRBD2 covers 11 bases. The ends lost 6 bases at V and 0 bases at J; junction bases unmatched: 13. In germline, CDR1 is SNHLY, CDR2 FYNNEI. The CDR3 is made up of 18 amino acids. CDR3 in amino acids: CASRAGTSGFFSSYEQYF. The CDR3 DNA reads as TGTGCCAGCAGGGCCGGGACTAGCGGATTCTTTAGCTCCTACGAGCAGTACTTC.

This chain uses TRBV7-2 with TRBJ1-5, with 9 nucleotides matching TRBD1. Germline V CDR1 and CDR2: SGHTA, FQGNSA. The CDR3 length is 16 residues. V was pared by 2 bases and J by 5 bases, with 7 bases of the junction left unmatched. CDR3 sequence (DNA): TGTGCCAGCAGCTTATGGGACAGGGAGCGCGATCAGCCCCAGCATTTT. The encoded protein is CASSLWDRERDQPQHF.

The chain recombines TRBV27 with TRBJ1-1, with D perhaps TRBD1 (5 bases). This CDR3 has 12 residues. V dropped 6 bases and J dropped 6 bases, with 11 bases sitting between them. CDR1 MNHEY and CDR2 SMNVEV come from the germline V gene (reference sequence). CDR3 amino acids: CASRVGGAEAFF. DNA for the CDR3: TGTGCCAGCAGAGTCGGGGGGGCTGAAGCTTTCTTT.

The V call is TRBV5-1, the J call TRBJ2-7; possibly TRBD2 for D (5 bases). V lost 5 bases, J lost 3 bases, and 12 bases lay in between. The V gene's germline CDR1 is SGHRS and CDR2 YFSETQ. This CDR3 spans 13 amino acids. The CDR3: CASRPSGSYEQYF. In DNA, the CDR3 is TGCGCCAGCAGGCCCTCGGGGAGCTACGAGCAGTACTTC.

The chain couples TRBV27 to TRBJ2-7; D call uncertain. V lost 2 bases, J lost 4 bases, and 12 bases lay in between. The CDR3 is 14 residues long. CDR1 and CDR2 (germline): MNHEY, SMNVEV (reference sequence). The CDR3 sequence: CASSLSTGSYEQYF. The CDR3, as DNA: TGTGCCAGCAGTTTAAGTACTGGCTCATACGAGCAGTACTTC.

Only one count was recorded for this clone. One junction end does not reproduce the germline sequence, and a read error may be involved. The V gene is TRBV7-9, the J gene TRBJ2-3; unclear D gene. CDR3 length: 13 residues. Germline values: CDR1 SEHNR, CDR2 FQNEAQ (reference sequence). The CDR3 bases are TGTGTCAGCCCACTTTCTAGCACAGATACGCAGTATTTT. It yields the protein CVSPLSSTDTQYF.

This chain connects TRBV5-6 to TRBJ2-1, with D possibly being TRBD1 (5 bases). The CDR3 consists of 14 residues. V lost 6 bases to trimming and J lost 5 bases, with 15 bases between them. Germline loops: CDR1 SGHDT, CDR2 YYEEEE. CDR3 DNA: TGTGCCAGCAATCGTCAGGGTAGAAACAATGAGCAGTTCTTC. Residues: CASNRQGRNNEQFF.

CDR3 bases: TGTGCCAGCAGCGTCGCGGAGGGCCATGAGCAGTTCTTC. This encodes CASSVAEGHEQFF. The chain couples TRBV9 to TRBJ2-1; weak D call: TRBD2 (6 bases). CDR1 is SGDLS, CDR2 YYNGEE, per germline. The CDR3 has 13 residues. Trimming removed 2 bases from V and 8 bases from J, with 11 bases in between.

As to this clone: One junction end disagrees with the germline gene, perhaps due to a read error. The CDR3: CASTPLTEGGELFF. The CDR3 coding sequence is TGTGCTAGCACCCCCCTGACGGAGGGCGGGGAGCTGTTTTTT. The rearrangement links TRBV7-7 to TRBJ2-2; D might be TRBD2 (6 bases). The length of the CDR3 is 14 residues. Germline V CDR1 and CDR2: SSHAT, FNYEAQ (reference sequence).